This section outlines one TCR beta chain sequence together with its context. The entry originates in a study of blood T cell repertoires in COVID-19. Germline V gene sequence: CDR1 SQVTM, CDR2 ANQGSEA. The V gene end was trimmed by 7 bases and the J gene end by 3 bases; junction bases not matched to a gene: 6. The CDR3 loop spans 14 amino acids. TCRdb's table, derived via immunoSEQ multiplex PCR, lists solely in-frame clones and lacks some. The sample contains roughly 190,000 clones, 88% of which appear only once. This chain joins TRBV29-1 and TRBJ2-2; TRBD2 matches at 9 bases. This TCR came from a human donor in a cohort sampled during active COVID-19. The sample was peripheral blood. The CDR3 region has the DNA TGCAGCGCCGAAGGCGGGAGGGACACCGGGGAGCTGTTTTTT. Residues: CSAEGGRDTGELFF.